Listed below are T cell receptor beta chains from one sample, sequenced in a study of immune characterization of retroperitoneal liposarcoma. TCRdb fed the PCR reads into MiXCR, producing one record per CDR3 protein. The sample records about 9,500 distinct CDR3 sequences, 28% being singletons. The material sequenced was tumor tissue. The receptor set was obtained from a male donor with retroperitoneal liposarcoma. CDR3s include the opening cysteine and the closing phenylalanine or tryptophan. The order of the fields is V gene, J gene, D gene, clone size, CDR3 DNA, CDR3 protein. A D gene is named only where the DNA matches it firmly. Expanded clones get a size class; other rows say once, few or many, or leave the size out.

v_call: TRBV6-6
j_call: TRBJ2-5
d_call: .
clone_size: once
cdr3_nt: TGTGCCAGCAGTTATAACTGGCATCAAGAGACCCAGTACTTC
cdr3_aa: CASSYNWHQETQYF

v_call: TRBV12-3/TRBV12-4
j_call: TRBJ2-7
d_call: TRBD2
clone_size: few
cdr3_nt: TGTGCCAGCAGTACCGCCGGGACTAGCGGTTCCTACAATGAGCAGTACTTC
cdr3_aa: CASSTAGTSGSYNEQYF

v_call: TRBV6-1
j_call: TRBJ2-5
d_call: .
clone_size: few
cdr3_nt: TGTGCCAGCAGGAAAGGCAGGGCATGGGAGACCCAGTACTTC
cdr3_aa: CASRKGRAWETQYF

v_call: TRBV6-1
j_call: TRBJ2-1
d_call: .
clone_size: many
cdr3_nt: TGTGCCAGCAGTTCTCTCTACAATGAGCAGTTCTTC
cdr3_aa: CASSSLYNEQFF

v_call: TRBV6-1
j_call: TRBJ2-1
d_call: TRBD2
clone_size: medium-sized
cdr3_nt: TGTGCCAGCGTCCAAGCTAGCGGGGCCTACGAGCAGTTCTTC
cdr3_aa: CASVQASGAYEQFF

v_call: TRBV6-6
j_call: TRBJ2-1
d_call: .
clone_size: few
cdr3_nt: TGTGCCAGCAGTTACTCGGCTAGAGCGAACAATGAGCAGTTCTTC
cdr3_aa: CASSYSARANNEQFF

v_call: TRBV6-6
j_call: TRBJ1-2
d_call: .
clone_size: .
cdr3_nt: TGTGCCAGCACGAGGGAAACCCCGAACGGTGGCTACACCTTC
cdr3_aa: CASTRETPNGGYTF

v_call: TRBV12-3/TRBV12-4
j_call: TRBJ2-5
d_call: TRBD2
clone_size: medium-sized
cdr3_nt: TGTGCCAGCAGTGACCCGACTAGCGGGAGGCGGGGGACCCAGTACTTC
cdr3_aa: CASSDPTSGRRGTQYF

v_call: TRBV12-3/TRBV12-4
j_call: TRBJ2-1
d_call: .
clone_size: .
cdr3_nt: TGTGCCAGCAGTTTCTTAAGGCAGGGAAACAATGAGCAGTTCTTC
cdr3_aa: CASSFLRQGNNEQFF

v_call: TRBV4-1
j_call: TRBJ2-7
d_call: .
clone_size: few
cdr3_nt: TGCGCCAGCAGCCAAGCGGGTGGTAACGCCTACGAGCAGTACTTC
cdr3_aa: CASSQAGGNAYEQYF

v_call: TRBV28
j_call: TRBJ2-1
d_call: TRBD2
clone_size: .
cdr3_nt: TGTGCCAGCAGCCCCAGCCGGTGGGAGGGGTCTTGGTACGAGCAGTTCTTC
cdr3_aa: CASSPSRWEGSWYEQFF

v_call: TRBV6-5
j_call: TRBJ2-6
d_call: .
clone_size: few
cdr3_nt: TGTGCCAGCAGTTATTCCTTCTCTGGGGCCAACGTCCTGACTTTC
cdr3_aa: CASSYSFSGANVLTF

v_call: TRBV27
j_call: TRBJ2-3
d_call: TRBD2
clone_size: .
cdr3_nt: TGTGCCAGCAGTTTATACCGACGACCCTGGGGGGGGGACTACACAGATACGCAGTATTTT
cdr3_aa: CASSLYRRPWGGDYTDTQYF

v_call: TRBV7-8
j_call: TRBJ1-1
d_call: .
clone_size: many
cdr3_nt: TGTGCCAGCAGCTTAGTGGGGGGATCTCGGAACACTGAAGCTTTCTTT
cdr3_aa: CASSLVGGSRNTEAFF

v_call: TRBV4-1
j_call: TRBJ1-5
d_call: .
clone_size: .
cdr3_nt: TGCGCCAGCAGCCGCGCAGGGGTGGTTATTCGAAATCAGCCCCAGCATTTT
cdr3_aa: CASSRAGVVIRNQPQHF

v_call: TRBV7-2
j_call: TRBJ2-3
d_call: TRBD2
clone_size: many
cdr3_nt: TGTGCCAGCAGCTTTAGCGGGGGGGCCGATACGCAGTATTTT
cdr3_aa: CASSFSGGADTQYF

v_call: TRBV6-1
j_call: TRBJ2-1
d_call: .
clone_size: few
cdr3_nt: TGTGCCAGTGACGCGGACAAGTACAATGAGCAGTTCTTC
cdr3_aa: CASDADKYNEQFF

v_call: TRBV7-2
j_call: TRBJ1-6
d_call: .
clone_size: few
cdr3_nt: TGTGCCAGCAGCTTTCGGGGAACCCAGAATTCACCCCTCCACTTT
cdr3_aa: CASSFRGTQNSPLHF